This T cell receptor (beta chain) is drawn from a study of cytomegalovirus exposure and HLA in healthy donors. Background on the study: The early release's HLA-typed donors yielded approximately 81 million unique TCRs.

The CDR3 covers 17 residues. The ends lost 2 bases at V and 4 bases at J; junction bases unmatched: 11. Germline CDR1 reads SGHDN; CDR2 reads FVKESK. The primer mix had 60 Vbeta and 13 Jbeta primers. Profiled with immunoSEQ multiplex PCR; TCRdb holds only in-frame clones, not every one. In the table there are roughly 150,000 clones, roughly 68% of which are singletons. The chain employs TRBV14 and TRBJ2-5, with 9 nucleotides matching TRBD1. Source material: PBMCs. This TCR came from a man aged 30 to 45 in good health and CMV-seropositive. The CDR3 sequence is CASSQSTVGTGTETQYF. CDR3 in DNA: TGTGCCAGCAGCCAATCGACAGTTGGGACAGGGACAGAGACCCAGTACTTC. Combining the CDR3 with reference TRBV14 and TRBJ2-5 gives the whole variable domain EAGVTQFPSHSVIEKGQTVTLRCDPISGHDNLYWYRRVMGKEIKFLLHFVKESKQDESGMPNNRFLAERTGGTYSTLKVQPAELEDSGVYFCASSQSTVGTGTETQYFGPGTRLLVL.